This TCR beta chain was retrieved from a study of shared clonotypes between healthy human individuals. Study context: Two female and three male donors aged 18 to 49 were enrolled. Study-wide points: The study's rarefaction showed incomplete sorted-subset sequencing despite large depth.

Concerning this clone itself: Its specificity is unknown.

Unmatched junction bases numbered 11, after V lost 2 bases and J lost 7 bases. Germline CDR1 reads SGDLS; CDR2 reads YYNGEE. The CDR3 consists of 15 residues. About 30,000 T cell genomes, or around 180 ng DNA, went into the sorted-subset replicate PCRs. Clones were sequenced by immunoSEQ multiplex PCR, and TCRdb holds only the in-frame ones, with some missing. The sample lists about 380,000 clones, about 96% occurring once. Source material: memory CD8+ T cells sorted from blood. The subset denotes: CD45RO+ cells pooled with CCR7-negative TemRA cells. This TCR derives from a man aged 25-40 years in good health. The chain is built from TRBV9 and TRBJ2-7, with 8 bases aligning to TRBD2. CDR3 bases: TGTGCCAGCAGCGTTCAAGGGGACGAGCGGGAGGAGCAGTACTTC. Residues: CASSVQGDEREEQYF.